The TCR beta chain under discussion was sequenced for a study of shared clonotypes between healthy human individuals. A note on this clone: Its antigen remains unknown. Other DNA variants within this sample encode the same CDR3.

Study conclusions and caveats: Some clonotypes were shared by all four sorted-subset donors, while others were not shared. The non-shared ones had lower generation probabilities than the shared ones. Rarefaction indicated that sorted-subset sequencing remained incomplete although depth was large.

Each replicate PCR on the sorted subsets used 200 to 250 ng DNA (around 30,000 T cell genomes). Generated by immunoSEQ multiplex PCR, the TCRdb table keeps only in-frame clones and is missing some. Of some 2.1 million clones detected, approximately 94% appear once; the ten largest clones hold 1% to 1.3%. Naive CD8 isolation took CD45RO-negative cells positively selected for CCR7 and excluded terminally differentiated effector memory CD45RA+ cells. Sequenced material: naive CD8+ T cells sorted from blood. This TCR came from a man aged 18 to 30 in good health.

The CDR3 loop reads CASSTGLAGAYNEQFF. The CDR3 DNA reads as TGCGCCAGCAGCACGGGACTAGCGGGAGCCTACAATGAGCAGTTCTTC. The gene calls are TRBV5-1 and TRBJ2-1, with 14 bases matching TRBD2. Trimming removed 4 bases from V and 2 bases from J; junction bases left unmatched: 2. From germline, CDR1 is SGHRS and CDR2 YFSETQ. This CDR3 contains 16 residues.